The 11 T cell receptor beta chains below were found in one sample sequenced in a study of cytomegalovirus exposure and HLA in healthy donors. Primers for the PCR totalled 60 Vbeta and 13 Jbeta. TCRdb keeps only in-frame clones here, not all; method: immunoSEQ multiplex PCR. The table records about 150,000 clones, 61% of them present only once. Sequencing input: PBMCs. These receptors were obtained from a male donor in good health and CMV-seronegative.

The V and J genes are TRBV5-1 and TRBJ1-5, with a tentative D call TRBD1 (5 bases). This CDR3 contains 16 residues. Per germline, CDR1 SGHRS and CDR2 YFSETQ. V shed 4 bases and J shed 1 base, with 15 bases lying between them. The CDR3 bases are TGCGCCAGCAGCCGAGAGCCCGGGGGAAGCAATCAGCCCCAGCATTTT. Translated, it gives CASSREPGGSNQPQHF.

This clone has only a few counts. This chain uses TRBV6-6 with TRBJ2-1; tentatively, D is TRBD1 (6 bases). Germline loops: CDR1 MNHNY, CDR2 SVGAGI (reference sequence). V was clipped by 4 bases and J by 8 bases, with 9 bases between them. The CDR3 runs to 12 residues. The CDR3 here is CASSFRGDEQFF. The CDR3 region has the DNA TGTGCCAGCAGTTTCAGGGGAGATGAGCAGTTCTTC.

CDR3 sequence (DNA): TGTGCCAGCAGCGTAGATTTCAGTGATTATGGCTACACCTTC. It codes for CASSVDFSDYGYTF. The rearrangement joins TRBV9 to TRBJ1-2; D call uncertain. Trimming cost V 0 bases and J 5 bases, with 11 bases left between them. Germline CDR1 reads SGDLS; CDR2 reads YYNGEE. The CDR3 consists of 14 residues.

This clone was counted between two and nine times. The chain has TRBV7-2 and TRBJ1-4; TRBD1 aligns across 7 bases. CDR3 size: 14 residues. With 4 bases clipped from V and 6 bases from J, the junction kept 5 bases outside the gene matches. Germline assignment: CDR1 SGHTA and CDR2 FQGNSA. The DNA for the CDR3 is TGTGCCAGCAGCTCGGACAGGAGGCATGAAAAACTGTTTTTT. It yields the protein CASSSDRRHEKLFF.

The chain employs TRBV9 and TRBJ2-7, with 9 bases aligning to TRBD1. The CDR3 spans 15 residues. Germline V CDR1 and CDR2: SGDLS, YYNGEE. V shed 0 bases, J shed 7 bases, and the junction held 8 bases outside the gene matches. The CDR3 loop is CASSVVGTGTSEQYF. The CDR3, as DNA: TGTGCCAGCAGCGTAGTGGGGACAGGGACTTCGGAGCAGTACTTC.

V and J are TRBV11-2 and TRBJ2-7; D might be TRBD1 (6 bases). Germline assignment: CDR1 SGHAT and CDR2 FQNNGV. V gave up 0 bases and J gave up 2 bases, with 17 bases separating them. This CDR3 is 17 amino acids long. The CDR3 DNA reads as TGTGCCAGCAGCTTAGATTTCGGGACACACACAACCTACGAGCAGTACTTC. Its protein is CASSLDFGTHTTYEQYF.

The chain joins TRBV5-4 to TRBJ2-5; 7 nucleotides agree with TRBD1. The J call may be incorrect, as the DNA end agrees better with TRBJ2-7. Germline CDR1 is SGHNT and CDR2 is YYREEE (reference sequence). This CDR3 region has 15 residues. CDR3 loop: CASSPTGTEVSEQYF. Written as DNA, the CDR3 is TGTGCCAGCAGCCCAACCGGGACAGAGGTGAGCGAGCAGTACTTC.

This chain joins TRBV5-8 and TRBJ2-3; TRBD2 is a possible D gene (6 bases). Germline V gene lookup returns CDR1 SGHTS and CDR2 YDEGEE. CDR3 length: 15 residues. Trimming shortened V by 2 bases and J by 0 bases, and 10 bases separated the two germline ends. DNA for the CDR3: TGTGCCAGCAGCTTTGGCGGGACTAGCACAGATACGCAGTATTTT. Amino acids: CASSFGGTSTDTQYF.

This clone occurred a few times. This chain links TRBV7-2 with TRBJ1-4; 7 bases agree with TRBD1. CDR1 SGHTA and CDR2 FQGNSA come from the germline V gene. Losses at the gene ends were 5 bases for V and 5 bases for J; bases not matched to a gene: 5. The length of the CDR3 is 14 residues. The CDR3 bases are TGTGCCAGCAGCAAACAGGGGAGAAATGAAAAACTGTTTTTT. It translates to CASSKQGRNEKLFF.

The gene calls are TRBV6-1 and TRBJ1-1; no clear D gene. CDR1 and CDR2 (germline): MNHNS, SASEGT. V was clipped by 5 bases and J by 5 bases, with 12 bases between them. The CDR3 extends over 13 amino acids. CDR3 nucleotide sequence: TGTGCCAGCAGTTCCCGTAGTTTGACTGAAGCTTTCTTT. Encoded protein: CASSSRSLTEAFF.

The CDR3 sequence is CASSWGAGEAGEQYF. CDR3 coding DNA: TGCGCCAGCAGCTGGGGGGCGGGGGAAGCGGGCGAGCAGTACTTC. The chain employs TRBV5-1 and TRBJ2-7; D is perhaps TRBD2 (7 bases). The ends were cut back, 3 bases at V and 6 bases at J, with 19 bases in the middle. Germline V CDR1 and CDR2: SGHRS, YFSETQ. The CDR3 consists of 15 residues.